Each of the 12 T cell receptor beta chains below was sequenced from the same sample in a study of immune evolution from preneoplasia to lung adenocarcinoma. Sequencing used immunoSEQ multiplex PCR; TCRdb keeps in-frame clones, though not all of them. Of 9,800 or so clones in the sample, 79% are singletons; the top ten hold over 9.5%. The sample was FFPE lung adenocarcinoma in situ tissue. The source is a person at least 80 years old with lung adenocarcinoma.

The rearrangement uses TRBV5-1 and TRBJ2-7, with 7 bases aligning to TRBD1. Germline V gene data show CDR1 as SGHRS and CDR2 as YFSETQ. V shed 3 bases and J 7 bases; nucleotides not matched to a gene: 10. The CDR3 has 14 residues. CDR3 sequence reads: CASSSLPGQLEQYF. The CDR3 DNA sequence: TGCGCCAGCAGCTCCCTACCGGGACAGCTGGAGCAGTACTTC. The full variable domain, its missing parts supplied by reference TRBV5-1 and TRBJ2-7, is KAGVTQTPRYLIKTRGQQVTLSCSPISGHRSVSWYQQTPGQGLQFLFEYFSETQRNKGNFPGRFSGRQFSNSRSEMNVSTLELGDSALYLCASSSLPGQLEQYFGPGTRLTVT.

The V and J genes are TRBV11-2 and TRBJ1-1; D ambiguous. Trimming left V 6 bases short and J 1 base short, with 9 bases between. This CDR3 contains 13 residues. Germline V gives CDR1 SGHAT, CDR2 FQNNGV. In nucleotides, the CDR3 is TGTGCCAGCAGGTTAAGCGCGAACACTGAAGCTTTCTTT. Encoded protein: CASRLSANTEAFF.

This chain links TRBV7-3 with TRBJ2-3; TRBD2 aligns across 7 bases. Trimming removed 5 bases from V and 4 bases from J; junction bases left unmatched: 12. CDR3 length equals 16 residues. The V gene's germline CDR1 is SGHTA and CDR2 FQGTGA. CDR3 bases: TGTGCCAGCAGCCCCGACCCAGCGGGGCAACCAGATACGCAGTATTTT. This codes for CASSPDPAGQPDTQYF. Drawing the rest from reference TRBV7-3 and TRBJ2-3, the complete variable domain is GAGVSQTPSNKVTEKGKYVELRCDPISGHTALYWYRQSLGQGPEFLIYFQGTGAADDSGLPNDRFFAVRPEGSVSTLKIQRTERGDSAVYLCASSPDPAGQPDTQYFGPGTRLTVL.

This chain joins TRBV13 and TRBJ1-1; 11 bases are shared with TRBD1. Germline loops: CDR1 PRHDT, CDR2 FYEKMQ (reference sequence). Trimming took 4 bases from V and 11 from J; bases not matched to a gene: 9. The CDR3 covers 14 residues. CDR3 nucleotide sequence: TGTGCCAGCAGCTCCGGACAGGGGGCAGTAGGGGCTTTCTTT. It is translated as CASSSGQGAVGAFF. The full variable domain, completed using reference TRBV13 and TRBJ1-1, is AAGVIQSPRHLIKEKRETATLKCYPIPRHDTVYWYQQGPGQDPQFLISFYEKMQSDKGSIPDRFSAQQFSDYHSELNMSSLELGDSALYFCASSSGQGAVGAFFGQGTRLTVV.

The chain links TRBV7-8 to TRBJ2-2; TRBD1 matches 11 bases. The germline gives CDR1 SGHVS, CDR2 FQNEAQ. Losses at the gene ends were 4 bases for V and 3 bases for J; bases not matched to a gene: 1. The CDR3 has 15 amino acids. The CDR3 bases are TGTGCCAGCAGCTCGGGACAGGGGGACACCGGGGAGCTGTTTTTT. Translating gives CASSSGQGDTGELFF.

This clone was observed once. The rearrangement links TRBV7-6 to TRBJ2-2, with D uncertain. The CDR3 extends over 12 amino acids. In germline, CDR1 is SGHVS, CDR2 FNYEAQ. V was trimmed by 5 bases and J by 7 bases, leaving 8 bases between them. CDR3 protein: CASSPARGELFF. The CDR3 nucleotides read TGTGCCAGCAGCCCGGCCCGCGGGGAGCTGTTTTTT.

V and J are TRBV6-6 and TRBJ2-2; D unresolved. V lost 2 bases and J lost 4, with 2 bases in between. The length of the CDR3 is 12 residues. Germline V gene lookup returns CDR1 MNHNY and CDR2 SVGAGI (reference sequence). DNA for the CDR3: TGTGCCAGCAGTTACGGCACCGGGGAGCTGTTTTTT. It specifies CASSYGTGELFF.

This chain joins TRBV4-2 and TRBJ2-5, with 14 positions matching TRBD2. The last part of the DNA fits TRBJ2-7 better; the J call may be wrong. This CDR3 contains 18 residues. Germline V gene data show CDR1 as LGHNA and CDR2 as YNFKEQ. CDR3 in DNA: TGTGCCAGCAGCCGCTACTATGGGACTAGCGGGAGCTCCTACGAGCAGTACTTC. This gives the protein CASSRYYGTSGSSYEQYF.

CDR3 residues: CASSPGQGGQPQHF. CDR3 in DNA: TGTGCCAGCTCACCTGGCCAGGGTGGTCAGCCCCAGCATTTT. The chain uses TRBV18 and TRBJ1-5; perhaps TRBD1 as D (5 bases). Germline V gives CDR1 KGHSH, CDR2 LQKENI. The CDR3 spans 14 residues. V lost 3 bases and J lost 6, with 12 bases in between.

The chain is built from TRBV28 and TRBJ1-3, with D unresolved. Germline lookup yields CDR1 MDHEN and CDR2 SYDVKM. Trimming stripped 2 bases from V and 0 bases from J, with 8 bases between. The CDR3 sequence is 15 residues long. The DNA for the CDR3 is TGTGCCAGCAGTTTAGGTACGGCCTCTGGAAACACCATATATTTT. Its translation: CASSLGTASGNTIYF. Combining the CDR3 with reference TRBV28 and TRBJ1-3 gives the whole variable domain DVKVTQSSRYLVKRTGEKVFLECVQDMDHENMFWYRQDPGLGLRLIYFSYDVKMKEKGDIPEGYSVSREKKERFSLILESASTNQTSMYLCASSLGTASGNTIYFGEGSWLTVV.

The CDR3 loop reads CASSYARSGGWETQYF. As DNA, the CDR3 is TGTGCCAGCAGTTACGCCCGTAGCGGGGGATGGGAGACCCAGTACTTC. This chain links TRBV6-6 with TRBJ2-5, with 9 bases identical to TRBD2. V lost 2 bases to trimming and J lost 5 bases; unmatched junction nucleotides: 9. Germline V gives CDR1 MNHNY, CDR2 SVGAGI (reference sequence). The CDR3 is 16 residues long.

The chain uses TRBV4-1 and TRBJ1-2, with D hard to call. This CDR3 is 14 amino acids long. V lost 3 bases to trimming and J lost 7 bases, with 15 bases between them. Germline lookup yields CDR1 MGHRA and CDR2 YSYEKL. CDR3 nucleotide sequence: TGCGCCAGCAGCCACCCAGACGGGTGGGGTGGCTACACCTTC. It specifies CASSHPDGWGGYTF.